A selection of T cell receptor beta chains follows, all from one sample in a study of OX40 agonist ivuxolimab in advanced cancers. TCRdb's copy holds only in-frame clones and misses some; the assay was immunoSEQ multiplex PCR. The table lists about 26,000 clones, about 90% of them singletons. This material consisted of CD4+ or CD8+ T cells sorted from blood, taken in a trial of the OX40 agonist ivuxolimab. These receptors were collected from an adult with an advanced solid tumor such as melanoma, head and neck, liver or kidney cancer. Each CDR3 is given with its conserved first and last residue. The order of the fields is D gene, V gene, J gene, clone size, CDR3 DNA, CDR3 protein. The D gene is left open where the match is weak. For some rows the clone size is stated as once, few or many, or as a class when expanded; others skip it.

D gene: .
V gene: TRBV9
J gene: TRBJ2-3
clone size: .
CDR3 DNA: TGTGCCAGCAGCGTAGTCGGAGATACGCAGTATTTT
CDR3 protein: CASSVVGDTQYF

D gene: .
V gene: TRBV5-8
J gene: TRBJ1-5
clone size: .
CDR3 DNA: TGTGCCAGCAGCTTGCGGACGTTGGGCAATCAGCCCCAGCATTTT
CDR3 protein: CASSLRTLGNQPQHF

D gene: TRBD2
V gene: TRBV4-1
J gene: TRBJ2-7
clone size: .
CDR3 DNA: TGCGCCAGCAGCCAAGTTGGACTAGCGGGTACCTACGAGCAGTACTTC
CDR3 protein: CASSQVGLAGTYEQYF

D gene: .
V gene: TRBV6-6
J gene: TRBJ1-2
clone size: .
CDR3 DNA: TGTGCCAGCAGGGAGGGATGGGGGGTTCCCTATGGCTACACCTTC
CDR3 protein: CASREGWGVPYGYTF

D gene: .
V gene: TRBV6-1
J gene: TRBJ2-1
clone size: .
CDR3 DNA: TGTGCCAGCATGAGGCGGGACAACTCCTACAATGAGCAGTTCTTC
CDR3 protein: CASMRRDNSYNEQFF

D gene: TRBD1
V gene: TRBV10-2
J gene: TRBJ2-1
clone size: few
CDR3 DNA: TGCGCCAGCAGTGAGGGGACAGGTGGAATGTACAATGAGCAGTTCTTC
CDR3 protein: CASSEGTGGMYNEQFF

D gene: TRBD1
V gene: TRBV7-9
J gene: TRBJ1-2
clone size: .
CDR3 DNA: TGTGCCAGCAGCTTAGCCCCGACAGGGGATGATAATGGCTACACCTTC
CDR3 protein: CASSLAPTGDDNGYTF

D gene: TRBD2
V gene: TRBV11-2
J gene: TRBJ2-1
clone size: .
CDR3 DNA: TGTGCCAGCAGCTTAGAGCGACTAGCTTACAATGAGCAGTTCTTC
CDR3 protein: CASSLERLAYNEQFF

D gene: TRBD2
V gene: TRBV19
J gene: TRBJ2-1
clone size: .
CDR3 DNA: TGTGCCAGTCGGACAGCGGGGCTAGCGGGAGTCTATGAGCAGTTCTTC
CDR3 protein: CASRTAGLAGVYEQFF

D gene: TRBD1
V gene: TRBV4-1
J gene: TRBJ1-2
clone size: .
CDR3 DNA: TGCGCCAGCAGCCTAGGACAGGGGGCCAACTTTTTC
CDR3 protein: CASSLGQGANFF

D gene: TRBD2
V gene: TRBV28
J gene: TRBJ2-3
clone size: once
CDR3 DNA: TGTGCCAGCAGTCCAAGACTAGCGGGAACAGATACGCAGTATTTT
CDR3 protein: CASSPRLAGTDTQYF

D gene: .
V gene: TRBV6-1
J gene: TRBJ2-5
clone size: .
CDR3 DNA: TGTGCCAGCAGTGGGGTCCCCGGGCACCAAGAGACCCAGTACTTC
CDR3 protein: CASSGVPGHQETQYF

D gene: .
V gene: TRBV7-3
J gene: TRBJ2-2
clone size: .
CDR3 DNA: TGTGCCAGCAGCCTGTCTAGCGTTGGCGGGGAGCTGTTTTTT
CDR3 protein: CASSLSSVGGELFF

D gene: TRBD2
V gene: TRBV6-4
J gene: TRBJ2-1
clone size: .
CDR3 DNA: TGTGCCAGCAGTCCCGGGACTAGCGGGAGCAATGAGCAGTTCTTC
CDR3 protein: CASSPGTSGSNEQFF

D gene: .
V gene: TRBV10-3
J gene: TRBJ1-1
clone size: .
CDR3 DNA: TGTGCCATCAGTGAGTCGGTCGGGGATCGAACTGAAGCTTTCTTT
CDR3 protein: CAISESVGDRTEAFF

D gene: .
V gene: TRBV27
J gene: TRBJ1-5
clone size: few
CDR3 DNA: TGTGCCAGCAGGATAGTGGGGAGCAATCAGCCCCAGCATTTT
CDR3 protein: CASRIVGSNQPQHF

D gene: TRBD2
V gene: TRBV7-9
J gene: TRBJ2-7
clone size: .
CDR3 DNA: TGTGCCAGCAGCTCCCGTGGGGAGCGGGGGCCCTACGAGCAGTACTTC
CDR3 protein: CASSSRGERGPYEQYF

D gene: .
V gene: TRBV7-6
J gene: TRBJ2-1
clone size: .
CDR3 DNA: TGTGCCAGCAGCTTAATCGGTTTAGAGCAGTTCTTC
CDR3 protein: CASSLIGLEQFF

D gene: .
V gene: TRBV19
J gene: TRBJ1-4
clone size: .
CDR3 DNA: TGTGCCAGTAGTATCATTCGGGGTGAAAAACTGTTTTTT
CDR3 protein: CASSIIRGEKLFF

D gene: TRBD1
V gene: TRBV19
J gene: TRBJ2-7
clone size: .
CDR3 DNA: TGTGCCAGTGACCCGGGACAGGGGCTATACTACGAGCAGTACTTC
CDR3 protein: CASDPGQGLYYEQYF

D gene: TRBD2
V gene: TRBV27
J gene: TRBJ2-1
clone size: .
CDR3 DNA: TGTGCCAGCAGTATAATCTCTACGGCGGGAGGGCCCTACAATGAGCAGTTCTTC
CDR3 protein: CASSIISTAGGPYNEQFF

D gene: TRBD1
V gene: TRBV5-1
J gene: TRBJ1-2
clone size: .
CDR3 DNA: TGCGCCAGCAGCTTGGCCGGTAATTCTGGACAGGGTGGAGGCTACACCTTC
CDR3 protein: CASSLAGNSGQGGGYTF

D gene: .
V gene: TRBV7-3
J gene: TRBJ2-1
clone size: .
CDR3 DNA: TGTGCCAGCAGCACAACCCCGGGGAGTGAGTACAATGAGCAGTTCTTC
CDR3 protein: CASSTTPGSEYNEQFF

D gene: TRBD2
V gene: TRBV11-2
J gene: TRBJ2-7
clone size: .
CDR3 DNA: TGTGCCAGCAGCGCGGGGGGGGGAACCTACGAGCAGTACTTC
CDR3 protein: CASSAGGGTYEQYF

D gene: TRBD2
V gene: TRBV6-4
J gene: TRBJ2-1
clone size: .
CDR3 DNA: TGTGCCAGCAGTGACTCTAGCGGGAGTTACAATGAGCAGTTCTTC
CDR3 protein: CASSDSSGSYNEQFF

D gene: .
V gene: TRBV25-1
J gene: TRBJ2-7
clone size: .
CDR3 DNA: TGTGCCAGCAGTGAATATAGGGGGGCCGAGCAGTACTTC
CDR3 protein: CASSEYRGAEQYF

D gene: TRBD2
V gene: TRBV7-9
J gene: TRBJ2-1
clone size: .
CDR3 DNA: TGTGCCAGCAGTAGCGGGGGGGTCATCAATGAGCAGTTCTTC
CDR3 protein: CASSSGGVINEQFF

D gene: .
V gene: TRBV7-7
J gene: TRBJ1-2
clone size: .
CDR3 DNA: TGTGCCAGCAGCTTAGTTGGTGGGGAATACTATGGCTACACCTTC
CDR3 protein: CASSLVGGEYYGYTF

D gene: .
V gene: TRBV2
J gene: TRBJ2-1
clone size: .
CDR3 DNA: TGTGCCAGCAGTGATATGGTTAGCGGCTCAGAAGACAATGAGCAGTTCTTC
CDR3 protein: CASSDMVSGSEDNEQFF

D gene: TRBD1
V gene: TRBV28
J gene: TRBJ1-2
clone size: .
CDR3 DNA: TGTGCCAGCAGTGGGGACAGGGGTAACTATGGCTACACCTTC
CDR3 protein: CASSGDRGNYGYTF

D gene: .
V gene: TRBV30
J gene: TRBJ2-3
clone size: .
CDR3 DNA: TGTGCCTGGAGTGCCGAGCAGGACAGTAGCACAGATACGCAGTATTTT
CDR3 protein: CAWSAEQDSSTDTQYF

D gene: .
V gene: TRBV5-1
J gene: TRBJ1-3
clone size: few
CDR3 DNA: TGCGCCAGCAGCTTGGGGACTGGAAACACCATATATTTT
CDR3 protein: CASSLGTGNTIYF

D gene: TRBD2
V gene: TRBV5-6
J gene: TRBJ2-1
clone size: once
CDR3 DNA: TGTGCCAGCTTGGACCGCGGGGGGTCCTACAATGAGCAGTTCTTC
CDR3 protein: CASLDRGGSYNEQFF

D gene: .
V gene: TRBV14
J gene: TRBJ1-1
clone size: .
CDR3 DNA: TGTGCCAGCAGCCAAGGGGGGACCGGCCCGTCTGAAGCTTTCTTT
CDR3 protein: CASSQGGTGPSEAFF

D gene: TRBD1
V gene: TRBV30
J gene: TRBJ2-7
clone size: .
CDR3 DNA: TGTGCCTGGAGTGTAGGGACAGCGCCCAGGGAGCAGTACTTC
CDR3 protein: CAWSVGTAPREQYF

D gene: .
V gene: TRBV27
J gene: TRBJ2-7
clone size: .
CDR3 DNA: TGTGCCAGCAGTTCCGGAGGAACCTACGAGCAGTACTTC
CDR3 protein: CASSSGGTYEQYF

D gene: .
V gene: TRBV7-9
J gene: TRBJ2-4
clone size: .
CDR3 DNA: TGTGCCAGCAGCTTAAACTCTGAAAACATTCAGTACTTC
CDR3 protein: CASSLNSENIQYF

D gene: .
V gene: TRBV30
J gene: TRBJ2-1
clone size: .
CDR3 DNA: TGTGCCTGGAGGGAAACGGCTCAGGGTGGCAATGAGCAGTTCTTC
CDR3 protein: CAWRETAQGGNEQFF

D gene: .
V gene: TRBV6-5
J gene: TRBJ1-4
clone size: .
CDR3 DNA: TGTGCCAGCAGTTTCGCAGGGTTGGAGGAAAAACTGTTTTTT
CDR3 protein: CASSFAGLEEKLFF

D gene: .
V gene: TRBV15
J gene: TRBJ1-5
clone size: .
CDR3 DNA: TGTGCCACCAGCAGCATAAACCAGCCCCAGCATTTT
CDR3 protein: CATSSINQPQHF

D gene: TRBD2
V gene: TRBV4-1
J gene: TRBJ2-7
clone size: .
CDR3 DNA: TGCGCCAGCAGCCAAGTAATAAGGCTAGCGGGAACCCACGAGCAGTACTTC
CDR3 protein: CASSQVIRLAGTHEQYF

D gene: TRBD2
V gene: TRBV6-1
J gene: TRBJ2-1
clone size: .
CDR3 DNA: TGTGCCAGCAGTGAAGGGACTAGCGGGATTTTGGAGTACAATGAGCAGTTCTTC
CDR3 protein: CASSEGTSGILEYNEQFF

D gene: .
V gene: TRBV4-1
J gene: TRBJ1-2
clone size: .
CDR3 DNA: TGCGCCAGCAGCCAAGATCTCGGCGTTAACTATGGCTACACCTTC
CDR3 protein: CASSQDLGVNYGYTF

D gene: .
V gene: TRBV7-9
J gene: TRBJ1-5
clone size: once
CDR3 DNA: TGTGCCAGCAGCTCGACAGTCGACCTTCAGCCCCAGCATTTT
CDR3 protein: CASSSTVDLQPQHF

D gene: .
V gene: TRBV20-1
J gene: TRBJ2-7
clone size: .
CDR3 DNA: TGCAGTGCTAGAGTGGGGGAGCAGTACTTC
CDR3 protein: CSARVGEQYF

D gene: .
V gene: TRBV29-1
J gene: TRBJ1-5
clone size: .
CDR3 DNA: TGCAGCGTGCTACAGGGATTCAATCAGCCCCAGCATTTT
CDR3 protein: CSVLQGFNQPQHF

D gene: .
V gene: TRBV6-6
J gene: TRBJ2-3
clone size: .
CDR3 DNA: TGTGCCAGCAGTTACGGGGCACCTAGCACAGATACGCAGTATTTT
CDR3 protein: CASSYGAPSTDTQYF

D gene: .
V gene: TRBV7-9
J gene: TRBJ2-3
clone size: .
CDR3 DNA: TGTGCCAGCAGCTTATTGGGGGATTCCACAGATACGCAGTATTTT
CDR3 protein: CASSLLGDSTDTQYF

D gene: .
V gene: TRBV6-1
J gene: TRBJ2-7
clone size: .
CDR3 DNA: TGTGCCAGCAGTGAAGCAACAGAGGGGTCCTACGAGCAGTACTTC
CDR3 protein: CASSEATEGSYEQYF

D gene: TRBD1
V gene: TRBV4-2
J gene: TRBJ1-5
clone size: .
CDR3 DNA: TGTGCCAGCAGCCCCTACCCGGGACAGGGGAAGGAAGATCAGCCCCAGCATTTT
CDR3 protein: CASSPYPGQGKEDQPQHF